Listed here are 14 T cell receptor beta chains from one sample, sequenced in a study of blood T cell repertoires in COVID-19. Here immunoSEQ multiplex PCR was the method, and the copy in TCRdb shows in-frame clones only, minus some. This table holds approximately 45,000 clones, about 87% found once. The material sequenced was peripheral blood. The receptors shown here come from a woman aged 40 to 55 with acute or convalescent COVID-19.

This clone was observed a few times. The J gene is TRBJ2-1, the V gene TRBV6-5; 8 bases are a match to TRBD2. Trimming removed 7 bases from V and 3 bases from J; junction bases left unmatched: 5. The CDR3 runs 14 residues. Germline CDR1 and CDR2: MNHEY and SVGAGI. Here the CDR3 DNA reads TGTGCCAGCACCCCTAGCGGGTACTACAATGAGCAGTTCTTC. It translates to CASTPSGYYNEQFF.

The chain has TRBV28 and TRBJ1-4; D uncertain. The germline CDR1 and CDR2 sequences are MDHEN and SYDVKM. Trimming took off 5 bases at V and 9 bases at J, with 16 bases between the two ends. The CDR3 contains 14 residues. The chain's CDR3 is CASSPQSLSKKLFF. Here the CDR3 DNA reads TGTGCCAGCAGTCCACAGAGTTTATCAAAAAAACTGTTTTTT.

The rearrangement joins TRBV9 to TRBJ1-1, with no clear D. The CDR3 loop spans 16 amino acids. The germline gives CDR1 SGDLS, CDR2 YYNGEE. V was shortened by 4 bases and J by 3 bases, with 19 bases between the two germline ends. The CDR3 DNA sequence: TGTGCCAGCAGCCCCCCCCTCGCCAATTCGGACACTGAAGCTTTCTTT. Amino acids: CASSPPLANSDTEAFF.

The rearrangement links TRBV3-1 (or the pseudogene TRBV3-2) to TRBJ1-3, with D perhaps TRBD1 (5 bases). V dropped 4 bases and J dropped 1 base, with 8 bases sitting between them. The CDR3 loop spans 14 amino acids. Germline values: CDR1 LGHDT, CDR2 YNNKEL (reference sequence). This chain's CDR3 is CASSLGTSGNTIYF. CDR3 sequence (DNA): TGTGCCAGCAGCCTCGGGACTTCTGGAAACACCATATATTTT.

This clone has just one count. V gene TRBV27 combines with J gene TRBJ1-6; unclear D gene. Trimming shortened V by 4 bases and J by 7 bases, and 2 bases separated the two germline ends. In germline, CDR1 is MNHEY, CDR2 SMNVEV (reference sequence). The CDR3 has 11 amino acids. The CDR3 bases are TGTGCCAGCAGTTCGAATTCACCCCTCCACTTT. It specifies CASSSNSPLHF.

The chain carries TRBV27 and TRBJ2-1, with 8 bases identical to TRBD2. This CDR3 spans 16 amino acids. V lost 5 bases to trimming and J lost 0 bases; unmatched junction nucleotides: 6. Germline CDR1 reads MNHEY; CDR2 reads SMNVEV (reference sequence). CDR3 loop: CASSHIAGSSYNEQFF. The CDR3 bases are TGTGCCAGCAGTCATATAGCGGGAAGCTCCTACAATGAGCAGTTCTTC.

This chain joins TRBV19 and TRBJ1-2; 11 bases are a match to TRBD1. Trimming removed 8 bases from V and 3 bases from J; junction bases left unmatched: 5. The CDR3 length is 14 residues. The germline CDR1 and CDR2 sequences are LNHDA and SQIVND (reference sequence). CDR3 in amino acids: CASGRGQGDYGYTF. In DNA form, the CDR3 reads TGTGCCAGTGGGCGGGGACAGGGGGACTATGGCTACACCTTC.

The chain is built from TRBV7-9 and TRBJ2-7; 8 bases are a match to TRBD2. CDR1 is SEHNR and CDR2 is FQNEAQ in the germline V gene (reference sequence). J gave up 2 bases and V 1 base, and 10 bases lay outside the gene matches. The CDR3 is 17 residues long. For the CDR3, the DNA is TGTGCCAGCAGCTTAGTAGGGGGACCGGGGGGGACCTACGAGCAGTACTTC. Translating gives CASSLVGGPGGTYEQYF.

The rearrangement uses TRBV6-5 and TRBJ2-7; 7 nucleotides align to TRBD1. The CDR3 sequence is 13 residues long. V dropped 2 bases and J dropped 5; count of bases not matched to a gene: 3. In germline, CDR1 is MNHEY, CDR2 SVGAGI. The CDR3 bases are TGTGCCAGCAGTTACGACAGGGAACACGAGCAGTACTTC. It yields the protein CASSYDREHEQYF.

The chain recombines TRBV6-5 with TRBJ1-2; TRBD1 aligns across 8 bases. J gave up 4 bases and V 0 bases, and 4 bases lay outside the gene matches. CDR3 size: 15 residues. Germline CDR1 MNHEY, CDR2 SVGAGI. The CDR3 here is CASSYSAGTGYGYTF. In DNA, the CDR3 is TGTGCCAGCAGTTACTCGGCAGGGACAGGCTATGGCTACACCTTC.

The chain couples TRBV3-1 (or the pseudogene TRBV3-2) to TRBJ2-3; 9 positions agree with TRBD2. This CDR3 has 17 residues. CDR1 is LGHDT, CDR2 YNNKEL, per germline (reference sequence). The V segment lost 2 bases and the J segment 2 bases; nucleotides outside the gene matches: 8. CDR3 protein: CASSQFSGRGYTDTQYF. The CDR3 bases are TGTGCCAGCAGCCAATTTAGCGGGAGAGGTTACACAGATACGCAGTATTTT.

The chain joins TRBV6-5 to TRBJ1-2; D gene ambiguous. Trimming took off 0 bases at V and 5 bases at J, with 13 bases between the two ends. Germline V gene sequence: CDR1 MNHEY, CDR2 SVGAGI. This CDR3 contains 15 residues. CDR3 sequence (DNA): TGTGCCAGCAGTTACTCTTCCCCCTTCTATTATGGCTACACCTTC. It yields the protein CASSYSSPFYYGYTF.

This chain links TRBV25-1 with TRBJ2-7, with D maybe TRBD2 (5 bases). Germline assignment: CDR1 MGHDK and CDR2 SYGVNS. The V end lost 5 bases, the J end lost 2 bases, and 10 bases lay between the germline ends. The CDR3 contains 13 residues. The chain's CDR3 is CASSKDGTYEQYF. The DNA of the CDR3 is TGTGCCAGCAGTAAGGACGGGACCTACGAGCAGTACTTC.

This clone was found once. The chain is built from TRBV7-9 and TRBJ1-4; 7 bases line up with TRBD1. CDR3 size: 14 residues. V trimming: 5 bases; J trimming: 4 bases; junction bases outside the gene matches: 4. CDR1 and CDR2 from the germline V gene are SEHNR and FQNEAQ (reference sequence). CDR3 sequence (DNA): TGTGCCAGCAGCGGCCGGGACAGTAATGAAAAACTGTTTTTT. It codes for CASSGRDSNEKLFF.